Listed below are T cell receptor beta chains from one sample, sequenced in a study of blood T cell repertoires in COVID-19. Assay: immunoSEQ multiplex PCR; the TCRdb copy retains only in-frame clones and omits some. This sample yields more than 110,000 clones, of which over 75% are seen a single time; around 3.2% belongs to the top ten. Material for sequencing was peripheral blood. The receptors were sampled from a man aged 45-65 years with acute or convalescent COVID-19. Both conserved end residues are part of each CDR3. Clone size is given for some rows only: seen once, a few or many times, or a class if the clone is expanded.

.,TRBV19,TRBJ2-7,CASSSKPGLPYEQYF
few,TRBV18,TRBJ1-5,CASSPIRERLNQPQHF
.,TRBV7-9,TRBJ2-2,CASKNPGTENTGELFF
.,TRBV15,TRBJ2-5,CATSPSRGGTQYF
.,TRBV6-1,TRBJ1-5,CASSEGQGTGVQPQHF
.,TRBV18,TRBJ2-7,CASSPKTGSYEQYF
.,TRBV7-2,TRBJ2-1,CASSLLASSYNEQFF
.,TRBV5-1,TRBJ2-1,CASSSGLAGLYNEQFF
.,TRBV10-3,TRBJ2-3,CAISKDRDTDTQYF
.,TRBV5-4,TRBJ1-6,CASSWDRDNSPLHF
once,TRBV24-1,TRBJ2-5,CATSDSRTGAGRETQYF
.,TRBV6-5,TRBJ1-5,CASKTGNQPQHF
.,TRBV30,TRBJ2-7,CAWSEGPRGYEQYF
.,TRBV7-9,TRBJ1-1,CASRPQGARTLNTEAFF
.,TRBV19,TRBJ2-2,CASSVRQGELFF
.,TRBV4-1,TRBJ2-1,CASRLRPGSGGNEQFF
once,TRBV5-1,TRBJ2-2,CASSLQGSRGTGELFF
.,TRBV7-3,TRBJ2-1,CASSFRAGGSYNEQFF
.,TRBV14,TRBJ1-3,CASSSGTGTGNTIYF
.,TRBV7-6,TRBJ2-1,CASTKIRGVDNEQFF
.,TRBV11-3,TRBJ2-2,CASSLSPGINTKGAGELFF
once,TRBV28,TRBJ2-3,CASSFSISDTQYF
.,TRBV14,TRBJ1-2,CASSYRYLYGYTF
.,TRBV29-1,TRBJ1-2,CSVEVGLRANYGYTF
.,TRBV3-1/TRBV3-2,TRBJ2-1,CASSPPLREYNEQFF
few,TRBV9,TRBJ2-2,CASSSRDSEIREGELFF
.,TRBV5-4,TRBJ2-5,CASSLGPGEETQYF
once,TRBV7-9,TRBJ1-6,CASSFGQNNSPLHF
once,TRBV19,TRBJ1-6,CATSSRTGRNSPLHF
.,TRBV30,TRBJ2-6,CAWSRESSGANVLTF
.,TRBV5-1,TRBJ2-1,CASSLSSSYNEQFF
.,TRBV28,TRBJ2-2,CASKKLTGGYGELFF
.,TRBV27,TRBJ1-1,CASSLGGDTEAFF
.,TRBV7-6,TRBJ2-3,CASSSKQGADTQYF
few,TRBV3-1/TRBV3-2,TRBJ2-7,CASSRGGYEQYF
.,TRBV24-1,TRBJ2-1,CATSDHSGRSYNEQFF
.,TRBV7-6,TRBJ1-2,CASSPGTVSSYGYTF
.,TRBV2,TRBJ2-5,CASSPGTGGARETQYF
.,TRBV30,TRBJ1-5,CAWRPGQGPNQPQHF
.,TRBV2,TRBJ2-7,CASKQASEQYF
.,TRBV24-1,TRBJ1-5,CATSGQGSQPQHF
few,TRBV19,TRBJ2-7,CASGGQRGYEQYF
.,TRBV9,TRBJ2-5,CASSTHRGETQYF
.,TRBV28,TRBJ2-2,CASSLLGLAGGPGTGELFF
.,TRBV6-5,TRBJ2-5,CASSYTLGLQETQYF
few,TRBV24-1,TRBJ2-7,CATSGQHSYEQYF
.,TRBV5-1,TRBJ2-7,CASSLMSGDEQYF